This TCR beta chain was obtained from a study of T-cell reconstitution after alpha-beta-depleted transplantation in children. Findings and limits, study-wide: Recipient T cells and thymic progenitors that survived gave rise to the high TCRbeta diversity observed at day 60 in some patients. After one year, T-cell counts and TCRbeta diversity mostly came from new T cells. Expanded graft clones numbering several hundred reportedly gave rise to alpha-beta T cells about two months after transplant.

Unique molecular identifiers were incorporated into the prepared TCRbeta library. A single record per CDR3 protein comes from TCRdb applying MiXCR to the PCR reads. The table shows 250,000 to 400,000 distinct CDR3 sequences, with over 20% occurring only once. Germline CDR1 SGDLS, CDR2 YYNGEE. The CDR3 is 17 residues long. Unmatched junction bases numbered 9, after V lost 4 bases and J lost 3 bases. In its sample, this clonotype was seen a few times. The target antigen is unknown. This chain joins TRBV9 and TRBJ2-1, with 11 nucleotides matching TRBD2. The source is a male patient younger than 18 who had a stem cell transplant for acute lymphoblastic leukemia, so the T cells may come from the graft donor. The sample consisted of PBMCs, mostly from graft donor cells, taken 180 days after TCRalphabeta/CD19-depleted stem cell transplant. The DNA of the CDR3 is TGTGCCAGCAGCCCCTACCGCCTAGCGGGAGGCTACAATGAGCAGTTCTTC. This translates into CASSPYRLAGGYNEQFF. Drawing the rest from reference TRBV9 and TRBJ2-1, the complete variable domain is DSGVTQTPKHLITATGQRVTLRCSPRSGDLSVYWYQQSLDQGLQFLIQYYNGEERAKGNILERFSAQQFPDLHSELNLSSLELGDSALYFCASSPYRLAGGYNEQFFGPGTRLTVL.